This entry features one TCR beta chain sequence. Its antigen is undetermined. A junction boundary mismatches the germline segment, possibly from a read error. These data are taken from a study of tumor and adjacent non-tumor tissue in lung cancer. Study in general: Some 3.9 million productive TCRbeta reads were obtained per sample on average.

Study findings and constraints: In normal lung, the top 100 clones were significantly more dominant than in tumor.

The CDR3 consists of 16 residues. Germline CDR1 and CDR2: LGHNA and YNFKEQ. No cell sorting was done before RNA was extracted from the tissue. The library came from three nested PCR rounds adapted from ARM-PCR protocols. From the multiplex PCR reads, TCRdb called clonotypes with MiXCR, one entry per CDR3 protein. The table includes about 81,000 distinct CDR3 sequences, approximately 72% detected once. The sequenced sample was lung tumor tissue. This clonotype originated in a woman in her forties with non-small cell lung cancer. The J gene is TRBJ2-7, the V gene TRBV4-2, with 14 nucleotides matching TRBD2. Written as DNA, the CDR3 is TGTGCCAACAGCCAGACGACTAGCGGGAGGGCCTACAAGCAGTACTTC. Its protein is CANSQTTSGRAYKQYF.